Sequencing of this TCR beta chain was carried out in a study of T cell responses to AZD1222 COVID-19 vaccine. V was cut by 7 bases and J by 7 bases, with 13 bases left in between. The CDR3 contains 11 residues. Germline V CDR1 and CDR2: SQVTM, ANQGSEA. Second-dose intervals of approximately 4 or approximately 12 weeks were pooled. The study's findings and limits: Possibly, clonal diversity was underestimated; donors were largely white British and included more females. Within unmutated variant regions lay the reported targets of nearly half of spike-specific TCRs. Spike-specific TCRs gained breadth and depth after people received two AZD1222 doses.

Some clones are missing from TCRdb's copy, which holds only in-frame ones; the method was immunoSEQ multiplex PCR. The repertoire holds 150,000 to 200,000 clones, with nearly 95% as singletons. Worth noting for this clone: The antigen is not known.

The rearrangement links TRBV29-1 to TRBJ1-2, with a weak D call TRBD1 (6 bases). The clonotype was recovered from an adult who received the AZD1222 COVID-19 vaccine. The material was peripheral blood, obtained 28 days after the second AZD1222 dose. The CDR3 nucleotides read TGCAGCGCAAAGGGGGGTTCTGGCTACACCTTC. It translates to CSAKGGSGYTF.